In its sample, the clone carrying this T cell receptor (beta chain) was seen a few times. Its antigen is undetermined. TCRdb re-called the 5' RACE reads with MiXCR, one entry per CDR3 protein. This table has around 140,000 distinct CDR3 sequences, roughly 18% appearing once. The sample belongs to a study of CD8 T cells in ankylosing spondylitis. Findings and caveats of the study: About 8 highly homologous variants made up a TCR beta motif, and this motif appeared characteristic of ankylosing spondylitis blood. Significant enrichment of disease-linked clones was reported in matched ankylosing spondylitis synovial fluid.

Sequencing used blood, either unsorted or a sorted T cell fraction (not recorded which). The receptor was derived from a male donor with ankylosing spondylitis.

Here the CDR3 DNA reads TGCAGCGCTAGCGGGAACTACGAGCAGTACTTC. It codes for CSASGNYEQYF. This chain joins TRBV29-1 and TRBJ2-7, with TRBD2 matching 9 bases. Per the germline V gene, CDR1 is SQVTM and CDR2 is ANQGSEA. This CDR3 region has 11 residues. V shed 7 bases, J shed 3 bases, and the junction held 1 base outside the gene matches.